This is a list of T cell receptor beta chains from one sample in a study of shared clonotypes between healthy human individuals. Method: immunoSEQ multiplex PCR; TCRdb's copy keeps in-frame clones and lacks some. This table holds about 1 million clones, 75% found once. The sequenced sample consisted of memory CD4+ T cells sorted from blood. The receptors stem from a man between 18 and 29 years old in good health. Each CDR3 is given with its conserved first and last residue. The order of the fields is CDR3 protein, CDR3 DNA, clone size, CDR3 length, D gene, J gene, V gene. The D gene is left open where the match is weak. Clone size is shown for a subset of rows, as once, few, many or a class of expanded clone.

CDR3: CASSLGQLGNTIYF
DNA: TGCGCCAGCAGCTTAGGCCAACTTGGAAACACCATATATTTT
size: .
length: 14
D: .
J: TRBJ1-3
V: TRBV5-1

CDR3: CASSSTSATNEKLFF
DNA: TGTGCCAGCAGCTCCACAAGCGCAACTAATGAAAAACTGTTTTTT
size: .
length: 15
D: .
J: TRBJ1-4
V: TRBV7-2

CDR3: CASSPTGTGVEQYF
DNA: TGTGCCAGCTCGCCTACCGGGACAGGGGTCGAGCAGTACTTC
size: .
length: 14
D: TRBD1
J: TRBJ2-7
V: TRBV18

CDR3: CASSFDRSTAFF
DNA: TGTGCCAGCAGCTTCGACAGATCGACCGCTTTCTTT
size: .
length: 12
D: .
J: TRBJ1-1
V: TRBV11-2

CDR3: CASSSGGYTF
DNA: TGTGCCAGCAGTTCTGGTGGCTACACCTTC
size: few
length: 10
D: .
J: TRBJ1-2
V: TRBV28

CDR3: CAWSTDRAKGYTF
DNA: TGTGCCTGGAGTACTGACAGGGCCAAGGGCTACACCTTC
size: .
length: 13
D: TRBD1
J: TRBJ1-2
V: TRBV30

CDR3: CASSLERGSTDTQYF
DNA: TGTGCCAGCAGCTTAGAGCGGGGTAGCACAGATACGCAGTATTTT
size: many
length: 15
D: TRBD2
J: TRBJ2-3
V: TRBV7-8

CDR3: CASSALLFTDTQYF
DNA: TGTGCCAGCAGTGCCCTCCTCTTCACAGATACGCAGTATTTT
size: .
length: 14
D: .
J: TRBJ2-3
V: TRBV2

CDR3: CASSLAPAGSYNEQFF
DNA: TGTGCCAGCAGCTTGGCCCCAGCGGGAAGCTACAATGAGCAGTTCTTC
size: .
length: 16
D: TRBD2
J: TRBJ2-1
V: TRBV5-6

CDR3: CASSRDILYNEQFF
DNA: TGTGCCAGCAGTAGGGACATCCTATACAATGAGCAGTTCTTC
size: .
length: 14
D: .
J: TRBJ2-1
V: TRBV6-6

CDR3: CASSTSGGLNTQYF
DNA: TGTGCCAGTAGTACCAGCGGCGGCCTCAATACGCAGTATTTT
size: .
length: 14
D: .
J: TRBJ2-3
V: TRBV19

CDR3: CASSKAAHFMCEQYF
DNA: TGTGCCAGCAGCAAAGCAGCTCACTTTATGTGCGAGCAGTACTTC
size: .
length: 15
D: .
J: TRBJ2-7
V: TRBV21-1

CDR3: CASSEGTGVSQPQHF
DNA: TGTGCCAGCAGTGAGGGTACAGGGGTGAGTCAGCCCCAGCATTTT
size: .
length: 15
D: TRBD1
J: TRBJ1-5
V: TRBV6-1

CDR3: CASSFGQGFYEQYF
DNA: TGCGCCAGCAGCTTTGGACAGGGCTTCTACGAGCAGTACTTC
size: .
length: 14
D: TRBD1
J: TRBJ2-7
V: TRBV5-1

CDR3: CASSEGGPSYEQYF
DNA: TGTGCCAGCAGTGAAGGGGGTCCCTCCTACGAGCAGTACTTC
size: .
length: 14
D: .
J: TRBJ2-7
V: TRBV2

CDR3: CASSQGQGRRNTEAFF
DNA: TGTGCCAGCAGCCAAGGACAGGGAAGGAGGAACACTGAAGCTTTCTTT
size: .
length: 16
D: TRBD1
J: TRBJ1-1
V: TRBV7-9

CDR3: CASSYSEGNGGYTF
DNA: TGTGCCAGCAGTTACTCGGAGGGGAACGGTGGCTACACCTTC
size: .
length: 14
D: .
J: TRBJ1-2
V: TRBV6-5

CDR3: CASSLADSVYEQYF
DNA: TGTGCCAGCAGCTTGGCCGACAGTGTTTACGAGCAGTACTTC
size: .
length: 14
D: .
J: TRBJ2-7
V: TRBV5-5

CDR3: CASSATDRTYEQYF
DNA: TGCGCCAGCAGCGCCACGGATAGGACCTACGAGCAGTACTTC
size: .
length: 14
D: .
J: TRBJ2-7
V: TRBV5-1

CDR3: CASSEQNNEKLFF
DNA: TGTGCCAGCAGTGAACAGAATAATGAAAAACTGTTTTTT
size: .
length: 13
D: .
J: TRBJ1-4
V: TRBV2

CDR3: CSVNGRGQETQYF
DNA: TGCAGCGTTAATGGGAGGGGTCAAGAGACCCAGTACTTC
size: .
length: 13
D: TRBD2
J: TRBJ2-5
V: TRBV29-1

CDR3: CASSYAGQGGEAFF
DNA: TGTGCCAGCAGTTACGCCGGACAGGGGGGTGAAGCTTTCTTT
size: .
length: 14
D: TRBD1
J: TRBJ1-1
V: TRBV6-5

CDR3: CASSISPTSTDTQYF
DNA: TGTGCCAGTAGTATCTCGCCGACTAGCACAGATACGCAGTATTTT
size: .
length: 15
D: .
J: TRBJ2-3
V: TRBV19

CDR3: CASSAGPGLEYEQYF
DNA: TGTGCCAGCAGTGCCGGACCGGGACTAGAGTACGAGCAGTACTTC
size: few
length: 15
D: TRBD2
J: TRBJ2-7
V: TRBV6-5

CDR3: CASRPPMGYGYTF
DNA: TGTGCCAGCAGGCCCCCTATGGGCTATGGCTACACCTTC
size: .
length: 13
D: .
J: TRBJ1-2
V: TRBV6-1

CDR3: CASSAGTSGGLFQETQYF
DNA: TGTGCCAGCAGCGCTGGGACTAGCGGGGGCCTATTTCAAGAGACCCAGTACTTC
size: .
length: 18
D: TRBD2
J: TRBJ2-5
V: TRBV9

CDR3: CASSVNSALPEGYTF
DNA: TGTGCCAGCAGCGTCAACAGTGCCCTTCCTGAGGGCTACACCTTC
size: .
length: 15
D: .
J: TRBJ1-2
V: TRBV9

CDR3: CASSLAWGANYGYTF
DNA: TGTGCCAGCAGCTTAGCGTGGGGCGCTAACTATGGCTACACCTTC
size: .
length: 15
D: .
J: TRBJ1-2
V: TRBV11-2

CDR3: CASRNPPQETQYF
DNA: TGTGCCAGCAGAAATCCCCCGCAAGAGACCCAGTACTTC
size: .
length: 13
D: .
J: TRBJ2-5
V: TRBV6-6

CDR3: CASTPGQGNYGYTF
DNA: TGTGCCAGCACCCCGGGACAGGGGAACTATGGCTACACCTTC
size: .
length: 14
D: TRBD1
J: TRBJ1-2
V: TRBV6-6

CDR3: CASSPPSGQETQYF
DNA: TGTGCCAGCTCACCACCCTCTGGTCAAGAGACCCAGTACTTC
size: .
length: 14
D: .
J: TRBJ2-5
V: TRBV18

CDR3: CASRPGISASYEQYF
DNA: TGTGCCAGCAGGCCGGGGATCAGCGCATCCTACGAGCAGTACTTC
size: .
length: 15
D: .
J: TRBJ2-7
V: TRBV6-1

CDR3: CASSYLSGRALDEQFF
DNA: TGTGCCAGCAGCTACCTTAGCGGGAGGGCCTTGGATGAGCAGTTCTTC
size: .
length: 16
D: TRBD2
J: TRBJ2-1
V: TRBV11-2

CDR3: CASSFGGTDTQYF
DNA: TGCGCCAGCAGCTTCGGGGGAACAGATACGCAGTATTTT
size: few
length: 13
D: .
J: TRBJ2-3
V: TRBV5-1

CDR3: CASGGGTGGTDTQYF
DNA: TGTGCCAGCGGGGGAGGGACAGGAGGTACAGATACGCAGTATTTT
size: .
length: 15
D: .
J: TRBJ2-3
V: TRBV5-4

CDR3: CATSQIREGPYEQYF
DNA: TGTGCCACCAGCCAAATCAGGGAGGGCCCCTACGAGCAGTACTTC
size: once
length: 15
D: TRBD2
J: TRBJ2-7
V: TRBV15

CDR3: CASSSTKGHGELFF
DNA: TGTGCCAGCAGCTCTACGAAAGGGCACGGGGAGCTGTTTTTT
size: .
length: 14
D: .
J: TRBJ2-2
V: TRBV11-2

CDR3: CASSSLPPSGSSYNEQFF
DNA: TGCGCCAGCAGCTCCCTACCCCCGAGTGGGTCTTCCTACAATGAGCAGTTCTTC
size: few
length: 18
D: .
J: TRBJ2-1
V: TRBV5-1

CDR3: CASSPSWETQYF
DNA: TGTGCCAGCAGCCCTAGCTGGGAGACCCAGTACTTC
size: .
length: 12
D: .
J: TRBJ2-5
V: TRBV28

CDR3: CASVGDMNTEAFF
DNA: TGTGCCAGTGTGGGGGATATGAACACTGAAGCTTTCTTT
size: few
length: 13
D: .
J: TRBJ1-1
V: TRBV6-1

CDR3: CASSGQGGQTQYF
DNA: TGTGCCAGCAGCGGACAGGGGGGGCAGACCCAGTACTTC
size: .
length: 13
D: TRBD1
J: TRBJ2-5
V: TRBV6-1

CDR3: CASSQLGYQGSHEQYF
DNA: TGTGCCAGCAGCCAGTTAGGTTACCAAGGGTCCCACGAGCAGTACTTC
size: .
length: 16
D: .
J: TRBJ2-7
V: TRBV5-6

CDR3: CASSVGLAGGGETQYF
DNA: TGTGCCAGCAGCGTAGGCCTAGCGGGAGGTGGAGAGACCCAGTACTTC
size: .
length: 16
D: TRBD2
J: TRBJ2-5
V: TRBV9

CDR3: CASSIQGLDYEQFF
DNA: TGTGCCAGTAGTATCCAAGGACTAGATTATGAGCAGTTCTTC
size: few
length: 14
D: TRBD2
J: TRBJ2-1
V: TRBV19

CDR3: CASSLQFGALSAGANVLTF
DNA: TGTGCCAGCAGCTTGCAGTTTGGGGCGTTGTCTGCGGGGGCCAACGTCCTGACTTTC
size: once
length: 19
D: .
J: TRBJ2-6
V: TRBV5-6

CDR3: CASQTGNTGELFF
DNA: TGTGCCAGCCAAACAGGGAATACGGGGGAGCTGTTTTTT
size: .
length: 13
D: .
J: TRBJ2-2
V: TRBV2

CDR3: CSVDSIGGYTF
DNA: TGCAGCGTTGACTCAATCGGGGGCTACACCTTC
size: few
length: 11
D: .
J: TRBJ1-2
V: TRBV29-1